This T cell receptor (beta chain) appears in the sequencing data of a study of T cells after yellow fever vaccination. As for the study in general: Any fraction with a low cell number was prepared using SMART-Seq v4 Ultra Low Input.

The authors made TCR cDNA by 5'RACE template switching, adding a universal primer site and UMIs. One entry per CDR3 protein results from TCRdb running MiXCR on the 5' RACE reads. The sample shows roughly 70,000 distinct CDR3 sequences, roughly 7.7% of them seen only once. Study-level results: CD4 and CD8 compartments shared a small share of clonotypes. Booster sampling recovered most clones from primary vaccination (96% CD4, just over 85% CD8).

Turning to this clonotype: Its antigen is still unknown.

The sample in question was CD8+ T cells sorted from PBMCs, obtained on the day of the yellow fever booster vaccination. The TCR originated in a young man who received the YFV17D yellow fever vaccine.

The CDR3 reads CASSPGSITNTEAFF. The CDR3 bases are TGTGCCAGCAGCCCCGGGTCGATAACAAACACTGAAGCTTTCTTT. The genes are TRBV5-5 and TRBJ1-1; D is uncertain. V was shortened by 4 bases and J by 2 bases, with 15 bases between the two germline ends. This CDR3 comprises 15 residues. Germline CDR1 reads SGHKS; CDR2 reads YYEKEE (reference sequence).